This entry lists 10 T cell receptor beta chains sequenced from one sample in a study of early T cells in non-severe SARS-CoV-2 infection. TCRdb ran MiXCR on the 5' RACE reads and lists one entry per CDR3 protein. The sample records 55,000 to 80,000 distinct CDR3 sequences, about an eighth being singletons. The specimen was whole blood, collected at baseline. These receptors all stem from an adult who was a healthcare worker with PCR-confirmed SARS-CoV-2 infection or an uninfected control (not recorded which).

This chain links TRBV7-2 with TRBJ2-2, with D possibly being TRBD1 or TRBD2 (5 bases each). Germline V gene data show CDR1 as SGHTA and CDR2 as FQGNSA. This CDR3 comprises 16 residues. Trimming took off 5 bases at V and 0 bases at J, with 13 bases between the two ends. The CDR3 loop reads CASSPRRGANTGELFF. The DNA of the CDR3 is TGTGCCAGCAGCCCGCGACGAGGGGCGAACACCGGGGAGCTGTTTTTT.

This clonotype was counted between two and nine times. This rearrangement joins TRBV29-1 to TRBJ2-5; TRBD2 might be the D (7 bases). This CDR3 is 13 amino acids long. Trimming removed 7 bases from V and 3 bases from J, with 15 bases in between. CDR1 SQVTM and CDR2 ANQGSEA come from the germline V gene. The CDR3 nucleotides read TGCAGCGGAGCGGGACACACAAAAGAGACCCAGTACTTC. Its translation is CSGAGHTKETQYF.

This clonotype has a count of ten or more. This chain connects TRBV19 to TRBJ1-5; maybe TRBD1 (5 bases). Germline CDR1 reads LNHDA; CDR2 reads SQIVND (reference sequence). V was clipped by 3 bases and J by 0 bases, with 9 bases between them. The CDR3 loop spans 15 amino acids. In DNA, the CDR3 is TGTGCCAGTAGTATGGGGGACTATAGCAATCAGCCCCAGCATTTT. Its protein product is CASSMGDYSNQPQHF. The full variable domain, with the rest looked up from reference TRBV19 and TRBJ1-5, is DGGITQSPKYLFRKEGQNVTLSCEQNLNHDAMYWYRQDPGQGLRLIYYSQIVNDFQKGDIAEGYSVSREKKESFPLTVTSAQKNPTAFYLCASSMGDYSNQPQHFGDGTRLSIL.

The V call is TRBV18, the J call TRBJ1-2; perhaps TRBD1 as D (6 bases). Germline V gene data show CDR1 as KGHSH and CDR2 as LQKENI. V lost 1 base and J lost 2, with 8 bases in between. The CDR3 has 14 residues. CDR3 sequence: CASSPLGHNYGYTF. CDR3 in DNA: TGTGCCAGCTCACCACTGGGACACAACTATGGCTACACCTTC.

This clonotype was detected only a few times. V usage is TRBV20-1 and J usage is TRBJ2-4, with unresolved D. CDR3 length: 11 residues. The germline V and J ends were trimmed by 0 bases and 7 bases, with 4 bases remaining between them. Germline CDR1 reads DFQATT; CDR2 reads SNEGSKA (reference sequence). In nucleotides, the CDR3 is TGCAGTGCTAGAGATCAGAACATTCAGTACTTC. Protein product: CSARDQNIQYF.

This clonotype was detected only a few times. The V gene is TRBV28, the J gene TRBJ2-7; 7 bases are a match to TRBD2. Germline assignment: CDR1 MDHEN and CDR2 SYDVKM. This CDR3 region has 13 residues. V lost 5 bases and J lost 2; bases outside the gene matches: 3. The CDR3 sequence is CASSAGRAYEQYF. CDR3 DNA: TGTGCCAGCAGTGCAGGGAGGGCCTACGAGCAGTACTTC.

The table lists this clonotype with many counts. For the CDR3, the DNA is TGTGCCAGCAGCCAAGCGAGTGGCTACACCTTC. As protein: CASSQASGYTF. The rearrangement uses TRBV3-1 and TRBJ1-2; D not resolved. CDR3 length: 11 residues. CDR1 and CDR2 (germline): LGHDT, YNNKEL (reference sequence). Trimming shortened V by 1 base and J by 7 bases, and 4 bases separated the two germline ends.

This clonotype came up a few times. The rearrangement uses TRBV6-1 and TRBJ2-1, with a tentative D call TRBD2 (6 bases). The CDR3 loop spans 12 amino acids. V was trimmed by 8 bases and J by 5 bases, leaving 10 bases between them. The germline V gene encodes CDR1 MNHNS and CDR2 SASEGT. The CDR3: CASRGLNNEQFF. The CDR3 region has the DNA TGTGCCAGCCGGGGACTGAACAATGAGCAGTTCTTC.

The chain couples TRBV7-8 to TRBJ2-3; a weak D match, TRBD2 (6 bases). V was cut by 10 bases and J by 0 bases, with 17 bases left in between. Germline lookup yields CDR1 SGHVS and CDR2 FQNEAQ. CDR3 length: 15 amino acids. This chain's CDR3 is CATGPAGMSTDTQYF. The CDR3 DNA reads as TGTGCCACAGGGCCAGCGGGCATGAGCACAGATACGCAGTATTTT.

This rearrangement joins TRBV18 to TRBJ2-2, with D possibly being TRBD2 (6 bases). V gave up 3 bases and J gave up 2 bases, with 16 bases separating them. This CDR3 is 17 amino acids long. The V gene's germline CDR1 is KGHSH and CDR2 LQKENI. The CDR3 reads CASSPGTGDRNTGELFF. The CDR3 nucleotides are TGTGCCAGCTCACCGGGGACGGGGGACCGCAACACCGGGGAGCTGTTTTTT.